Presented here are 3 T cell receptor beta chains from one specimen sequenced in a study of CD8+ T cells in alopecia areata. After isolation, RNA underwent reverse transcription to generate cDNA as the sequencing template. TCRdb keeps only in-frame clones here, not all; method: immunoSEQ multiplex PCR. This table has over 150,000 clones, less than 70% appearing once. The sample's treatment: oral pan-JAK inhibitor, 5-10 mg twice daily. Sequenced here: CD4+ T cells sorted from blood, sampled at week 24, from a patient treated with tofacitinib. These receptors all stem from a human donor with alopecia areata.

This sequence joins TRBV7-3 and TRBJ1-5; D is unclear. Germline V CDR1 and CDR2: SGHTA, FQGTGA. Trimming removed 5 bases at V and 6 bases at J, with 11 bases between. CDR3 length: 13 amino acids. Written as DNA, the CDR3 is TGTGCCAGCAGCACCATCCCCGGTCAGCCCCAGCATTTT. Protein sequence: CASSTIPGQPQHF.

The chain joins TRBV6-5 to TRBJ1-2; D might be TRBD1 (5 bases). This CDR3 is built from 13 residues. The V end lost 5 bases, the J end lost 7 bases, and 14 bases lay between the germline ends. In germline, CDR1 is MNHEY, CDR2 SVGAGI. CDR3 loop: CASSAGGVVGYTF. Here the CDR3 DNA reads TGTGCCAGCAGTGCGGGAGGGGTCGTTGGCTACACCTTC.

In DNA, the CDR3 is TGTGCCAGCACCCAGGGCGAAAACACTGAAGCTTTCTTT. Its translation is CASTQGENTEAFF. The chain has TRBV2 and TRBJ1-1; D is perhaps TRBD1 (5 bases). The CDR3 length is 13 residues. V dropped 7 bases and J dropped 2 bases, with 11 bases sitting between them. The germline V gene has CDR1 SNHLY and CDR2 FYNNEI.